Following are 17 T cell receptor beta chains from one sample sequenced in a study of beta chain features in type 1 diabetes. The study, taken as a whole, reports: Researchers report that Type 1 diabetes patients had moderately but significantly shorter TCRB CDR3s across all four CD4+ subsets.

These receptors have no identified antigens. The sequenced template was cDNA made from the entire isolated RNA. TCRdb's copy holds only in-frame clones and misses some; the assay was immunoSEQ multiplex PCR. Here the sample spans 300,000 to 350,000 clones, about 13% being singletons. Material: naive CD4+ T cells from blood. The receptors shown here come from a woman younger than 35 with type 1 diabetes.

This sequence joins TRBV6-1 and TRBJ2-5; D remains unclear. Trimming left V 2 bases short and J 5 bases short, with 6 bases between. From germline, CDR1 is MNHNS and CDR2 SASEGT. This CDR3 is built from 12 residues. In DNA, the CDR3 is TGTGCCAGCAGTGAACCGAGGGAGACCCAGTACTTC. It codes for CASSEPRETQYF.

V is TRBV19 and J is TRBJ2-1; TRBD1 is a possible D gene (5 bases). V shed 0 bases and J shed 12 bases, with 12 bases lying between them. Germline CDR1 LNHDA, CDR2 SQIVND (reference sequence). This CDR3 contains 13 residues. DNA of the CDR3: TGTGCCAGTAGTATAGACGGGCAGGGTGTGCAGTTCTTC. This translates into CASSIDGQGVQFF.

The chain combines TRBV5-4 with TRBJ2-7; maybe TRBD2 (5 bases). Germline V gene lookup returns CDR1 SGHNT and CDR2 YYREEE (reference sequence). CDR3 length equals 14 residues. V was shortened by 2 bases and J by 2 bases, with 11 bases between the two germline ends. As DNA, the CDR3 is TGTGCCAGCAGCTTTGGCAAGGGAGCCTACGAGCAGTACGTC. This sequence encodes CASSFGKGAYEQYV.

The V gene is TRBV29-1, the J gene TRBJ2-7; 8 nucleotides agree with TRBD2. The CDR3 totals 14 residues. Trimming at V came to 4 bases and at J to 7 bases, leaving 12 bases not matched to a gene. Per germline, CDR1 SQVTM and CDR2 ANQGSEA. The CDR3 loop reads CSVVSAAGGYEQYF. CDR3 DNA sequence: TGCAGCGTTGTTTCCGCGGCGGGAGGTTATGAGCAGTACTTC.

V is TRBV11-2 and J is TRBJ2-3; a possible D gene is TRBD2 (5 bases). V was cut by 5 bases and J by 5 bases, with 11 bases left in between. CDR1 is SGHAT, CDR2 FQNNGV, per germline. The CDR3 is 13 amino acids. The CDR3 DNA reads as TGTGCCAGCAGCGAGGGCCTGGTAGATACGCAGTATTTT. The encoded protein is CASSEGLVDTQYF.

This clone turned up a few times. The rearrangement links TRBV20-1 to TRBJ2-3; possible D gene TRBD2, 5 bases. CDR1 and CDR2 (germline): DFQATT, SNEGSKA (reference sequence). This CDR3 is built from 11 residues. V was trimmed by 6 bases and J by 10 bases, leaving 14 bases between them. This CDR3 reads CSAPGRESQYF. CDR3 bases: TGCAGTGCGCCAGGAAGGGAGTCGCAGTATTTT.

This clone was detected only a few times. The chain joins TRBV18 to TRBJ1-1; D not resolved. The V end lost 3 bases, the J end lost 1 base, and 15 bases lay between the germline ends. Germline values: CDR1 KGHSH, CDR2 LQKENI. There are 16 residues in the CDR3. Here the CDR3 reads CASSPADSRRNTEAFF. DNA for the CDR3: TGTGCCAGCTCACCTGCAGACTCCCGAAGGAACACTGAAGCTTTCTTT.

The V call is TRBV5-4, the J call TRBJ2-1; TRBD2 matches 8 bases. Trimming cost V 3 bases and J 8 bases; bases outside gene matches: 10. CDR1 is SGHNT, CDR2 YYREEE, per germline (reference sequence). This CDR3 is 15 amino acids long. CDR3 bases: TGTGCCAGCAGCTCGGGGGGGGTAGCTGGTGATGAGCAGTTCTTC. It codes for CASSSGGVAGDEQFF. The full variable domain, rest sourced from reference TRBV5-4 and TRBJ2-1, is ETGVTQSPTHLIKTRGQQVTLRCSSQSGHNTVSWYQQALGQGPQFIFQYYREEENGRGNFPPRFSGLQFPNYSSELNVNALELDDSALYLCASSSGGVAGDEQFFGPGTRLTVL.

This clone was detected a few times. The rearrangement links TRBV10-3 to TRBJ2-1; no reliable D call. Trimming removed 0 bases from V and 7 bases from J, with 4 bases in between. Germline values: CDR1 ENHRY, CDR2 SYGVKD. The CDR3 is 12 residues long. DNA of the CDR3: TGTGCCATCAGTGAGTCGAGAAATGAGCAGTTCTTC. Translating it yields CAISESRNEQFF.

The chain uses TRBV28 and TRBJ2-7, with 8 bases that match TRBD2. V trimming: 4 bases; J trimming: 2 bases; junction bases outside the gene matches: 4. Germline V gene data show CDR1 as MDHEN and CDR2 as SYDVKM. The CDR3 covers 14 residues. The CDR3 loop is CASSSLAGTYEQYV. The CDR3 DNA is TGTGCCAGCAGTTCCCTAGCGGGTACCTACGAGCAGTACGTC.

The rearrangement joins TRBV9 to TRBJ1-4; 7 bases are a match to TRBD1. This CDR3 spans 14 amino acids. V trimming: 3 bases; J trimming: 5 bases; junction bases outside the gene matches: 4. Germline loops: CDR1 SGDLS, CDR2 YYNGEE. Here the CDR3 DNA reads TGTGCCAGCAGCGGCAGACAGGGAAATGAAAAACTGTTTTTT. It is translated as CASSGRQGNEKLFF.

V is TRBV6-5 and J is TRBJ2-7; 10 bases match TRBD2. Germline V CDR1 and CDR2: MNHEY, SVGAGI. The trim removed 6 bases at V and 2 bases at J, leaving 7 bases unmatched. CDR3 length: 15 residues. The CDR3 DNA sequence: TGTGCCAGCAGCATCCATGGGACTAGCGCCTACGAGCAGTACTTC. This gives the protein CASSIHGTSAYEQYF.

This clone showed up just a few times. Other DNA sequences in this sample translate to the same CDR3. The J gene is TRBJ2-1, the V gene TRBV18; 8 bases line up with TRBD1. The CDR3 runs to 15 residues. J was trimmed by 3 bases and V by 2 bases; bases with no gene match: 3. Germline CDR1 KGHSH, CDR2 LQKENI. The CDR3 nucleotides read TGTGCCAGCTCACCAGGACAGGGAGGCTACAATGAGCAGTTCTTC. The encoded protein is CASSPGQGGYNEQFF.

This clone was seen only a few times. This chain joins TRBV4-1 and TRBJ2-7; 7 bases line up with TRBD1. V lost 3 bases, J lost 3 bases, and 5 bases stayed unmatched. The CDR3 spans 14 residues. The germline V gene encodes CDR1 MGHRA and CDR2 YSYEKL. CDR3 bases: TGCGCCAGCAGCCAGGGGCAGGGGGACTACGAGCAGTACTTC. It is translated as CASSQGQGDYEQYF.

The V call is TRBV29-1, the J call TRBJ2-1, with TRBD2 matching 10 bases. Germline CDR1 SQVTM, CDR2 ANQGSEA. The V segment lost 4 bases and the J segment 9 bases; nucleotides outside the gene matches: 6. The CDR3 extends over 13 amino acids. The CDR3 sequence: CSVVSGRVGEQFF. CDR3 nucleotides: TGCAGCGTTGTCAGCGGGAGGGTAGGTGAGCAGTTCTTC.

The V and J genes are TRBV2 and TRBJ1-5; unclear D gene. The CDR3 has 12 residues. The V and J ends lost 4 bases and 4 bases respectively, with 5 bases between them. Germline loops: CDR1 SNHLY, CDR2 FYNNEI. The CDR3 region has the DNA TGTGCCAGCAGTGGAGGGAATCAGCCCCAGCATTTT. This encodes CASSGGNQPQHF.

This clone came up a few times. This chain links TRBV28 with TRBJ1-5, with D possibly TRBD1 on 6 matching bases. V was shortened by 8 bases and J by 1 base, with 12 bases between the two germline ends. The CDR3 is 14 amino acids. The germline V gene encodes CDR1 MDHEN and CDR2 SYDVKM. CDR3 in amino acids: CASQQGGSNQPQHF. The CDR3, as DNA: TGTGCCAGCCAACAGGGTGGAAGCAATCAGCCCCAGCATTTT.